These 30 T cell receptor beta chains originate from one sample sequenced in a study of regulatory T cells in long-lasting Graves disease. Arm-PCR of CDR3 regions and iRepertoire HTBI primers were used to build TCR beta libraries. TCRdb reprocessed the multiplex PCR reads with MiXCR, giving one entry per CDR3 protein. The table lists around 460,000 distinct CDR3 sequences, around 13% of them singletons. Time point reported: newly diagnosed GD, antithyroid drugs for less than 3 months. RNA extracted from PBMCs served as the sequencing template. The sample also formed part of further work on T cells in Graves' hyperthyroidism and ophthalmopathy.

The sequences come from peripheral blood mononuclear cells (PBMCs), collected at new diagnosis, from a patient treated with antithyroid drugs. Every receptor here comes from a woman aged 45-59 years with Graves disease.

This clonotype appeared many times. The chain is built from TRBV2 and TRBJ1-3; D not certain. The CDR3 extends over 12 amino acids. CDR1 and CDR2 from the germline V gene are SNHLY and FYNNEI. Trimming took 8 bases from V and 0 from J, leaving 5 bases between them. The CDR3 sequence is CASQYSGNTIYF. The CDR3 nucleotides read TGTGCCAGCCAGTACTCTGGAAACACCATATATTTT.

This clonotype was seen repeatedly, ten times or more. The chain is built from TRBV12-3 or TRBV12-4 and TRBJ1-3; D call uncertain. V lost 1 base and J lost 5, with 9 bases in between. CDR3 length: 14 amino acids. DNA for the CDR3: TGTGCCAGCAGTTTAGGGACCCAGAGAAACACCATATATTTT. Encoded protein: CASSLGTQRNTIYF.

This clonotype was counted only a few times. CDR3 coding DNA: TGTGCCAGCAGCCCCCCTCTAGCGGGAGGGCCGACGCAGTATTTT. This translates into CASSPPLAGGPTQYF. The rearrangement uses TRBV7-9 and TRBJ2-3; 12 bases fit TRBD2. V was clipped by 5 bases and J by 9 bases; unmatched bases: 9. The CDR3 length is 15 residues. Germline V gives CDR1 SEHNR, CDR2 FQNEAQ (reference sequence).

This clonotype has ten or more counts. The V call is TRBV6-2 or TRBV6-3, the J call TRBJ2-2; D is possibly TRBD1 (6 bases). Trimming took 8 bases from V and 4 from J, leaving 17 bases between them. CDR3 length: 15 residues. In germline, CDR1 is MNHEY, CDR2 SVGEGT. CDR3 protein: CASGIDRIRTGELFF. For the CDR3, the DNA is TGTGCCAGCGGGATCGACAGGATCCGCACCGGGGAGCTGTTTTTT.

This clonotype has a count of ten or more. V gene TRBV2 combines with J gene TRBJ1-5; the D gene is possibly TRBD1 (5 bases). This CDR3 comprises 15 residues. V gave up 6 bases and J gave up 0 bases, with 12 bases separating them. Germline CDR1 is SNHLY and CDR2 is FYNNEI. CDR3 DNA sequence: TGTGCCAGCAGGCAGGGAGGGGATAGCAATCAGCCCCAGCATTTT. It codes for CASRQGGDSNQPQHF.

CDR3 sequence: CASRIGGSDGYTF. The CDR3 bases are TGCGCCAGCCGAATAGGAGGGTCTGATGGCTACACCTTC. This sequence joins TRBV4-1 and TRBJ1-2, with D hard to call. The V end lost 8 bases, the J end lost 6 bases, and 16 bases lay between the germline ends. In germline, CDR1 is MGHRA, CDR2 YSYEKL. There are 13 residues in the CDR3.

The CDR3 nucleotides read TGTGCCTGGAGCCCCCGATCCCGCCAGCCCCAGCATTTT. It is translated as CAWSPRSRQPQHF. The V call is TRBV30, the J call TRBJ1-5; no clear D gene. The V and J ends lost 3 bases and 7 bases respectively, with 13 bases between them. Germline CDR1 reads GTSNPN; CDR2 reads SVGIG (reference sequence). The CDR3 is made up of 13 amino acids.

This clonotype was picked up many times. The chain is built from TRBV7-9 and TRBJ2-5; TRBD2 agrees at 16 bases. This CDR3 spans 16 amino acids. The germline CDR1 and CDR2 sequences are SEHNR and FQNEAQ (reference sequence). V gave up 8 bases and J gave up 3 bases; unmatched junction bases: 6. This chain's CDR3 is CASELGTSGREETQYF. In DNA, the CDR3 is TGTGCCAGCGAGCTTGGGACTAGCGGGAGGGAAGAGACCCAGTACTTC.

This clonotype came up many times. V gene TRBV7-6 combines with J gene TRBJ2-5; no clear D. Trimming shortened V by 5 bases and J by 4 bases, and 11 bases separated the two germline ends. The length of the CDR3 is 13 residues. Germline-derived CDR1 and CDR2 are SGHVS and FNYEAQ. The DNA for the CDR3 is TGTGCCAGCAGCCAAACCCACAGAGAGACCCAGTACTTC. Its protein is CASSQTHRETQYF. The full variable domain, completed using reference TRBV7-6 and TRBJ2-5, is GAGVSQSPRYKVTKRGQDVALRCDPISGHVSLYWYRQALGQGPEFLTYFNYEAQQDKSGLPNDRFSAERPEGSISTLTIQRTEQRDSAMYRCASSQTHRETQYFGPGTRLLVL.

Regarding this clonotype: One end of the junction varies from germline; a read error may be responsible. V is TRBV29-1 and J is TRBJ1-1; no clear D. Germline V lookup: CDR1 SQVTM, CDR2 ANQGSEA. The CDR3 length is 14 residues. CDR3 bases: TGCAGCGTCGAAGGTCCCAGTCTAGGCACTGAAGCTTTCTTT. This translates into CSVEGPSLGTEAFF.

The rearrangement joins TRBV29-1 to TRBJ2-5; 13 bases line up with TRBD2. The V gene's germline CDR1 is SQVTM and CDR2 ANQGSEA. V shed 0 bases, J shed 0 bases, and the junction held 7 bases outside the gene matches. The CDR3 is 18 residues long. The CDR3 sequence is CSVEDPGTSGTYQETQYF. Here the CDR3 DNA reads TGCAGCGTTGAAGATCCGGGGACTAGCGGGACGTACCAAGAGACCCAGTACTTC.

Of note for this clonotype: Possible read error: a much larger clone is one base away. The chain recombines TRBV2 with TRBJ1-1; D might be TRBD1 (5 bases). The germline CDR1 and CDR2 sequences are SNHLY and FYNNEI. This CDR3 is built from 14 residues. V was shortened by 6 bases and J by 5 bases, with 16 bases between the two germline ends. The CDR3 bases are TGTGCCAGCAGGCAGACAGACCCGAAAACTGAAGCTTTCTTT. Amino acid sequence: CASRQTDPKTEAFF.

This clonotype was seen at least ten times. The V gene is TRBV28, the J gene TRBJ1-5; 9 bases fit TRBD1. The germline CDR1 and CDR2 sequences are MDHEN and SYDVKM. The CDR3 spans 15 residues. J lost 2 bases, V lost 6 bases, and 5 bases had no gene match. CDR3 sequence: CASSPQGAGNQPQHF. DNA for the CDR3: TGTGCCAGCAGCCCACAGGGGGCTGGCAATCAGCCCCAGCATTTT.

There are a few counts of this clonotype. J is TRBJ2-1 and V is TRBV28; the match to TRBD2 covers 10 bases. The junction had 4 bases not matched to a gene; V was cut back by 1 base and J by 4 bases. The germline V gene has CDR1 MDHEN and CDR2 SYDVKM. The CDR3 extends over 16 amino acids. The CDR3 DNA reads TGTGCCAGCAGTTTATTGGCAGCGGGAGGGTACAATGAGCAGTTCTTC. Translating gives CASSLLAAGGYNEQFF.

This clonotype was detected many times. CDR3 region: CASSGGGISSTDTQYF. The CDR3 coding sequence is TGTGCCAGCAGCGGGGGGGGGATCAGTAGCACAGATACGCAGTATTTT. The rearrangement joins TRBV9 to TRBJ2-3; 7 bases match TRBD2. V was clipped by 3 bases and J by 0 bases; unmatched bases: 7. The CDR3 spans 16 residues. Germline V gene data show CDR1 as SGDLS and CDR2 as YYNGEE.

This chain links TRBV28 with TRBJ2-6; tentatively, D is TRBD1 or TRBD2 (5 bases each). This CDR3 has 18 amino acids. With 5 bases removed from V and 0 bases from J, the gap between germline ends came to 17 bases. Germline CDR1 and CDR2: MDHEN and SYDVKM. The CDR3 sequence is CASSHIPGRASGANVLTF. The CDR3 nucleotides are TGTGCCAGCAGTCATATCCCGGGACGAGCCTCTGGGGCCAACGTCCTGACTTTC. Drawing the rest from reference TRBV28 and TRBJ2-6, the complete variable domain is DVKVTQSSRYLVKRTGEKVFLECVQDMDHENMFWYRQDPGLGLRLIYFSYDVKMKEKGDIPEGYSVSREKKERFSLILESASTNQTSMYLCASSHIPGRASGANVLTFGAGSRLTVL.

This clonotype was detected once. The chain links TRBV7-9 to TRBJ2-3; 13 nucleotides agree with TRBD2. The CDR3 covers 18 residues. CDR1 SEHNR and CDR2 FQNEAQ come from the germline V gene (reference sequence). The V and J ends lost 2 bases and 4 bases, in that order; junction bases with no gene match: 9. The CDR3 here is CASSLIPGLAGVSDTQYF. The CDR3 coding sequence is TGTGCCAGCAGCTTAATCCCAGGACTAGCGGGAGTCTCAGATACGCAGTATTTT. Filled out from reference TRBV7-9 and TRBJ2-3, the complete variable domain reads DTGVSQNPRHKITKRGQNVTFRCDPISEHNRLYWYRQTLGQGPEFLTYFQNEAQLEKSRLLSDRFSAERPKGSFSTLEIQRTEQGDSAMYLCASSLIPGLAGVSDTQYFGPGTRLTVL.

This clonotype occurred many times. This chain connects TRBV10-3 to TRBJ2-7; the match to TRBD1 covers 10 bases. Per the germline V gene, CDR1 is ENHRY and CDR2 is SYGVKD. V gave up 5 bases and J gave up 1 base; unmatched junction bases: 8. This CDR3 has 16 amino acids. The CDR3 here is CAISTSGTGVSYEQYF. The CDR3 DNA reads as TGTGCCATCAGTACCTCCGGGACAGGGGTGTCCTACGAGCAGTACTTC.

This clonotype was detected ten times or more. The rearrangement uses TRBV2 and TRBJ2-7; 8 positions agree with TRBD1. CDR3 length: 18 amino acids. Losses at the gene ends were 0 bases for V and 3 bases for J; bases not matched to a gene: 13. Germline V gene lookup returns CDR1 SNHLY and CDR2 FYNNEI. The CDR3, as DNA: TGTGCCAGCAGTGAAGCCGCTATCCAGGGACAGGTATTCTACGAGCAGTACTTC. Translated, it gives CASSEAAIQGQVFYEQYF.

CDR3 protein: CASSYGTLTDTQYF. The DNA of the CDR3 is TGTGCCAGCAGTTACGGGACTCTCACAGATACGCAGTATTTT. J is TRBJ2-3 and V is TRBV2; a weak D match, TRBD2 (6 bases). Germline assignment: CDR1 SNHLY and CDR2 FYNNEI. The CDR3 covers 14 residues. V was clipped by 5 bases and J by 2 bases, with 11 bases between them. Combining the CDR3 with reference TRBV2 and TRBJ2-3 gives the whole variable domain EPEVTQTPSHQVTQMGQEVILRCVPISNHLYFYWYRQILGQKVEFLVSFYNNEISEKSEIFDDQFSVERPDGSNFTLKIRSTKLEDSAMYFCASSYGTLTDTQYFGPGTRLTVL.

Concerning this clonotype itself: This sequence may be a read error, since a much larger clone differs from it by one base. This chain connects TRBV7-2 to TRBJ2-1; 12 bases map to TRBD2. The CDR3 length is 15 residues. Germline CDR1 and CDR2: SGHTA and FQGNSA. For the CDR3, the DNA is TGTGCCAGCAACTTACGACTAGCGGGAGTCCATGAGCAGTTCTTC. It translates to CASNLRLAGVHEQFF.

Only a few counts were recorded for this clonotype. This chain links TRBV5-1 with TRBJ1-2; a weak D match, TRBD1 (5 bases). V lost 2 bases to trimming and J lost 2 bases, with 13 bases between them. The CDR3 sequence is 15 residues long. In germline, CDR1 is SGHRS, CDR2 YFSETQ. Here the CDR3 reads CASSLGSTGNYGYTF. The CDR3 DNA is TGCGCCAGCAGCTTAGGCAGTACAGGAAACTATGGCTACACCTTC.

This clonotype has a count of ten or more. The V and J genes are TRBV28 and TRBJ2-3, with 11 bases lining up with TRBD1. The length of the CDR3 is 16 residues. CDR1 is MDHEN and CDR2 is SYDVKM in the germline V gene. The V and J ends lost 4 bases and 5 bases, in that order; junction bases with no gene match: 8. In nucleotides, the CDR3 is TGTGCCAGCAGTTACCGTGGGACAGGGGGAAGAGATACGCAGTATTTT. Protein: CASSYRGTGGRDTQYF.

This clonotype was found a few times. This rearrangement joins TRBV4-1 to TRBJ1-2, with D unresolved. Trimming took off 5 bases at V and 8 bases at J, with 15 bases between the two ends. Per germline, CDR1 MGHRA and CDR2 YSYEKL. The CDR3 length is 13 residues. This CDR3 reads CASSTRMGLGYTF. The CDR3 DNA follows: TGCGCCAGCAGCACGCGGATGGGTTTAGGCTACACCTTC.

A remark on this clonotype: This may come from a read error, since a much larger clone is one base off. The chain has TRBV2 and TRBJ2-5, with TRBD2 as a possible D gene (5 bases). CDR1 is SNHLY and CDR2 is FYNNEI in the germline V gene. This CDR3 spans 20 amino acids. CDR3 residues: CAGSVRWMAGVPIKLETQYF. CDR3 DNA sequence: TGTGCCGGCAGTGTCCGGTGGATGGCGGGTGTCCCGATTAAACTAGAGACCCAGTACTTC. The whole variable domain, filled in from reference TRBV2 and TRBJ2-5, reads EPEVTQTPSHQVTQMGQEVILRCVPISNHLYFYWYRQILGQKVEFLVSFYNNEISEKSEIFDDQFSVERPDGSNFTLKIRSTKLEDSAMYFCAGSVRWMAGVPIKLETQYFGPGTRLLVL.

On this clonotype itself: A much larger clone differs from this one at a single base, so this may be a read error. The chain carries TRBV30 and TRBJ1-1, with D perhaps TRBD1 (5 bases). Germline V CDR1 and CDR2: GTSNPN, SVGIG (reference sequence). This CDR3 comprises 11 residues. The DNA of the CDR3 is TGTGCCTGGAGTTGGGGGACTGAAGCTCTCTTT. Its protein product is CAWSWGTEALF.

This clonotype was picked up many times. The chain joins TRBV3-1 to TRBJ1-5; TRBD1 matches 9 bases. The ends lost 0 bases at V and 6 bases at J; junction bases unmatched: 15. CDR1 and CDR2 (germline): LGHDT, YNNKEL (reference sequence). The CDR3 is made up of 19 amino acids. CDR3 amino acids: CASSQDYGTGSGIGQPQHF. DNA of the CDR3: TGTGCCAGCAGCCAAGATTACGGGACAGGGAGCGGTATCGGTCAGCCCCAGCATTTT.

The chain employs TRBV10-3 and TRBJ2-5; D unresolved. Deletions cut 3 bases from V and 1 base from J, with 6 bases between. The CDR3 runs to 13 residues. The V gene's germline CDR1 is ENHRY and CDR2 SYGVKD. CDR3 sequence reads: CAISDPVQETQYF. The CDR3 coding sequence is TGTGCCATCAGTGATCCGGTCCAAGAGACCCAGTACTTC.

The CDR3 protein is CASSLGPGLLDNEQFF. CDR3 nucleotide sequence: TGTGCCAGCAGCTTAGGCCCGGGGCTACTTGACAATGAGCAGTTCTTC. This rearrangement joins TRBV7-3 to TRBJ2-1, with D tentatively TRBD1 or TRBD2 (5 bases each). CDR1 SGHTA and CDR2 FQGTGA come from the germline V gene. This CDR3 contains 16 residues. Trimming stripped 2 bases from V and 5 bases from J, with 16 bases between. The complete variable domain, with remaining parts taken from reference TRBV7-3 and TRBJ2-1, reads GAGVSQTPSNKVTEKGKYVELRCDPISGHTALYWYRQSLGQGPEFLIYFQGTGAADDSGLPNDRFFAVRPEGSVSTLKIQRTERGDSAVYLCASSLGPGLLDNEQFFGPGTRLTVL.

The chain joins TRBV10-3 to TRBJ2-7; D not certain. The CDR3 length is 14 residues. V was cut by 4 bases and J by 3 bases, with 13 bases left in between. Germline V gene lookup returns CDR1 ENHRY and CDR2 SYGVKD. This chain's CDR3 is CAISAPQRSYEQYF. Here the CDR3 DNA reads TGTGCCATCAGTGCCCCCCAGCGTAGCTACGAGCAGTACTTC.